The present T cell receptor beta chain was sequenced within a study of blood T cell repertoires in COVID-19. For the study at large: Collection of acute and convalescent COVID-19 samples took place in the United States, Italy and Spain. The analysed material was cDNA or gDNA that came from T cells, B-cell-depleted T cells, or PBMCs.

The germline V and J ends were trimmed by 2 bases and 9 bases, with 17 bases remaining between them. The V gene's germline CDR1 is MDHEN and CDR2 SYDVKM. The CDR3 sequence is 15 residues long. This clone was counted a single time. Authors' analysis steps: For nucleated cells, counts were estimated from reference gene primer amplification. Clones were sequenced by immunoSEQ multiplex PCR, and TCRdb holds only the in-frame ones, with some missing. The V and J calls and clone size were taken over from that table, and D and trimming were inferred from the DNA. The sample lists some 210,000 clones; about four fifths were seen once.

This TCR was recovered from a woman aged 45-59 years with active or convalescent COVID-19. Sequencing input: peripheral blood. V usage is TRBV28 and J usage is TRBJ1-5, with D unresolved. The CDR3 sequence is CASSLAASRSTPQHF. CDR3 bases: TGTGCCAGCAGTTTAGCAGCCTCGCGGAGTACGCCCCAGCATTTT.